A selection of T cell receptor beta chains follows, all from one sample in a study of PD-1 blockade in mismatch repair-deficient tumors. Profiled with immunoSEQ multiplex PCR; TCRdb holds only in-frame clones, not every one. Of 85,000 to 130,000 clones listed, 70% to 85% are singletons. Sample: peripheral blood, taken approximately 36 weeks after starting pembrolizumab. All receptors come from an adult with mismatch repair-deficient cancer. CDR3s include the opening cysteine and the closing phenylalanine or tryptophan. D genes are given only for firm matches. Rows give clone size only sometimes, using once, few, many, or a class for an expanded clone.

NA | TRBJ2-3 | once | 13 | TRBV7-8 | CASSLGHEDTQYF | TGTGCCAGCAGCTTAGGGCATGAGGATACGCAGTATTTT
TRBD2 | TRBJ2-2 | NA | 16 | TRBV12-5 | CASGISSGRSPGELFF | TGTGCTAGTGGTATCTCTAGCGGGAGAAGCCCCGGGGAGCTGTTTTTT
NA | TRBJ2-3 | NA | 14 | TRBV11-2 | CASSLDLSTDTQYF | TGTGCCAGCAGTTTGGACTTAAGCACAGATACGCAGTATTTT
NA | TRBJ1-2 | NA | 15 | TRBV10-3 | CAISARTETNYGYTF | TGTGCCATCAGTGCGAGGACAGAGACTAACTATGGCTACACCTTC
NA | TRBJ1-5 | NA | 15 | TRBV7-2 | CASSVQRGGAQPQHF | TGTGCCAGCAGCGTCCAGCGAGGAGGGGCTCAGCCCCAGCATTTT
TRBD1 | TRBJ1-2 | few | 13 | TRBV27 | CASRVQGPYGYTF | TGTGCCAGCAGGGTACAGGGGCCTTATGGCTACACCTTC
NA | TRBJ2-3 | NA | 15 | TRBV18 | CASSPLPASTDTQYF | TGTGCCAGCTCACCACTGCCAGCTAGCACAGATACGCAGTATTTT
TRBD2 | TRBJ2-7 | NA | 15 | TRBV9 | CASSDTSGSSYEQYF | TGTGCCAGCAGCGATACTAGCGGGTCCTCCTACGAGCAGTACTTC
NA | TRBJ2-7 | NA | 14 | TRBV19 | CASSIGGSFYEQYF | TGTGCCAGTAGTATAGGCGGCAGTTTTTACGAGCAGTACTTC
NA | TRBJ2-5 | NA | 15 | TRBV18 | CASSPEGLSSETQYF | TGTGCCAGCTCACCAGAGGGGCTGAGTTCGGAGACCCAGTACTTC
NA | TRBJ1-4 | NA | 16 | TRBV23-1 | CASSPTPVGKGEKLFF | TGCGCCAGCAGTCCAACCCCTGTTGGTAAAGGGGAAAAACTGTTTTTT
TRBD1 | TRBJ2-5 | NA | 16 | TRBV27 | CASSSSGQGFRETQYF | TGTGCCAGCAGTTCCTCGGGACAGGGGTTCCGGGAGACCCAGTACTTC
TRBD1 | TRBJ2-1 | NA | 14 | TRBV9 | CASSRDSAYNEQFF | TGTGCCAGCAGCCGGGACAGTGCCTACAATGAGCAGTTCTTC
NA | TRBJ2-7 | NA | 14 | TRBV2 | CASSEKGLRNEQYF | TGTGCCAGCAGTGAGAAAGGACTCCGGAACGAGCAGTACTTC
TRBD2 | TRBJ2-1 | NA | 16 | TRBV5-1 | CASSLRLAGASNEQFF | TGCGCCAGCAGCTTGCGGCTAGCGGGAGCTAGCAATGAGCAGTTCTTC
TRBD2 | TRBJ2-3 | NA | 17 | TRBV19 | CASSTIWTSGFTDTQYF | TGTGCCAGTAGTACTATATGGACTAGCGGATTCACAGATACGCAGTATTTT
TRBD2 | TRBJ2-7 | NA | 14 | TRBV9 | CASSAGLATYEQYF | TGTGCCAGCAGCGCAGGACTAGCGACCTACGAGCAGTACTTC
NA | TRBJ2-3 | NA | 12 | TRBV7-2 | CASSSRGDTQYF | TGTGCCAGCAGCTCAAGGGGAGATACGCAGTATTTT